This is a list of T cell receptor beta chains from one sample in a study of shared clonotypes between healthy human individuals. The protocol was immunoSEQ multiplex PCR, while the TCRdb copy is restricted to in-frame clones and leaves out a portion. The table lists about 550,000 clones, 95% to 96% of them singletons. The sequenced sample was naive CD8+ T cells sorted from blood. The receptors were sampled from a woman in her 30s in good health. Each CDR3 is given with its conserved first and last residue. The order of the fields is CDR3 length, D gene, V gene, J gene, clone size, CDR3 protein, CDR3 DNA. The D gene is left open where the match is weak. Size is omitted from some rows. Given values are once, few, many or a class for expanded clones.

CDR3 length: 16
D gene: TRBD2
V gene: TRBV27
J gene: TRBJ2-1
clone size: once
CDR3 protein: CASAQTLATGYNEQFF
CDR3 DNA: TGTGCCAGCGCCCAAACACTAGCGACCGGTTACAATGAGCAGTTCTTC

CDR3 length: 17
D gene: TRBD2
V gene: TRBV7-6
J gene: TRBJ2-1
clone size: once
CDR3 protein: CASSPGLAGGFYNEQFF
CDR3 DNA: TGTGCCAGCAGCCCCGGACTAGCGGGAGGGTTTTACAATGAGCAGTTCTTC

CDR3 length: 13
D gene: .
V gene: TRBV6-1
J gene: TRBJ1-2
clone size: .
CDR3 protein: CASSPMGVDGYTF
CDR3 DNA: TGTGCCAGCAGTCCAATGGGCGTGGATGGCTACACCTTC

CDR3 length: 16
D gene: .
V gene: TRBV19
J gene: TRBJ2-7
clone size: once
CDR3 protein: CASSIRGTDLRYEQYF
CDR3 DNA: TGTGCCAGTAGTATCCGAGGGACTGATCTCCGCTACGAGCAGTACTTC

CDR3 length: 15
D gene: TRBD1
V gene: TRBV7-9
J gene: TRBJ2-7
clone size: .
CDR3 protein: CASSHRDRVSYEQYF
CDR3 DNA: TGTGCCAGCAGCCACCGGGACAGGGTTTCCTACGAGCAGTACTTC

CDR3 length: 16
D gene: .
V gene: TRBV15
J gene: TRBJ2-1
clone size: .
CDR3 protein: CATSDLTVTSYNEQFF
CDR3 DNA: TGTGCCACCAGCGACCTTACAGTTACCTCCTACAATGAGCAGTTCTTC

CDR3 length: 14
D gene: .
V gene: TRBV28
J gene: TRBJ1-1
clone size: .
CDR3 protein: CASSLRGGGTEAFF
CDR3 DNA: TGTGCCAGCAGCCTGAGGGGGGGAGGCACTGAAGCTTTCTTT

CDR3 length: 15
D gene: .
V gene: TRBV5-8
J gene: TRBJ2-6
clone size: .
CDR3 protein: CASSLSPSGANVLTF
CDR3 DNA: TGTGCCAGCAGCTTGTCGCCCTCTGGGGCCAACGTCCTGACTTTC

CDR3 length: 17
D gene: TRBD1
V gene: TRBV14
J gene: TRBJ1-1
clone size: .
CDR3 protein: CASSLRQGKGSDTEAFF
CDR3 DNA: TGTGCCAGCAGCCTCCGACAGGGGAAGGGTTCTGACACTGAAGCTTTCTTT

CDR3 length: 15
D gene: TRBD2
V gene: TRBV5-1
J gene: TRBJ2-7
clone size: .
CDR3 protein: CASSPGLAGAYEQYF
CDR3 DNA: TGCGCCAGCAGCCCTGGACTAGCGGGAGCCTACGAGCAGTACTTC

CDR3 length: 17
D gene: TRBD2
V gene: TRBV2
J gene: TRBJ2-1
clone size: .
CDR3 protein: CATPTSGLGDLRDEQFF
CDR3 DNA: TGTGCCACCCCGACTAGCGGCCTAGGGGATTTACGTGATGAGCAGTTCTTC

CDR3 length: 17
D gene: TRBD2
V gene: TRBV6-1
J gene: TRBJ2-3
clone size: .
CDR3 protein: CASSELGLAETTDTQYF
CDR3 DNA: TGTGCCAGCAGTGAACTCGGACTAGCGGAAACCACAGATACGCAGTATTTT

CDR3 length: 14
D gene: .
V gene: TRBV29-1
J gene: TRBJ2-2
clone size: .
CDR3 protein: CSVFRNANTGELFF
CDR3 DNA: TGCAGCGTTTTCAGGAACGCGAACACCGGGGAGCTGTTTTTT

CDR3 length: 11
D gene: .
V gene: TRBV7-2
J gene: TRBJ2-7
clone size: few
CDR3 protein: CASSPGDEQYF
CDR3 DNA: TGTGCCAGCAGCCCCGGGGACGAGCAGTACTTC

CDR3 length: 18
D gene: .
V gene: TRBV12-5
J gene: TRBJ1-1
clone size: .
CDR3 protein: CASGLSSNTQAMNTEAFF
CDR3 DNA: TGTGCTAGTGGTTTGTCCAGTAATACCCAGGCCATGAACACTGAAGCTTTCTTT

CDR3 length: 17
D gene: TRBD1
V gene: TRBV7-9
J gene: TRBJ2-4
clone size: .
CDR3 protein: CASSFQGTGLAKNIQYF
CDR3 DNA: TGTGCCAGCAGCTTTCAAGGGACAGGCTTAGCCAAAAACATTCAGTACTTC

CDR3 length: 16
D gene: .
V gene: TRBV18
J gene: TRBJ1-1
clone size: .
CDR3 protein: CASSLKTRGVNTEAFF
CDR3 DNA: TGTGCCAGCTCCCTTAAGACAAGGGGGGTAAACACTGAAGCTTTCTTT

CDR3 length: 16
D gene: .
V gene: TRBV9
J gene: TRBJ2-3
clone size: .
CDR3 protein: CASSVAGADGTDTQYF
CDR3 DNA: TGTGCCAGCAGCGTAGCGGGGGCAGACGGGACAGATACGCAGTATTTT

CDR3 length: 18
D gene: TRBD2
V gene: TRBV5-5
J gene: TRBJ2-7
clone size: .
CDR3 protein: CASSLASGRSVGSYEQYF
CDR3 DNA: TGTGCCAGCAGCTTGGCTAGCGGGAGGTCTGTTGGCTCCTACGAGCAGTACTTC

CDR3 length: 16
D gene: TRBD2
V gene: TRBV5-6
J gene: TRBJ2-2
clone size: .
CDR3 protein: CASSLISGSTTGELFF
CDR3 DNA: TGTGCCAGCAGCTTGATTAGCGGGAGTACCACCGGGGAGCTGTTTTTT

CDR3 length: 13
D gene: .
V gene: TRBV7-2
J gene: TRBJ2-7
clone size: .
CDR3 protein: CASATGGGYEQYF
CDR3 DNA: TGTGCCAGCGCAACAGGGGGAGGGTACGAGCAGTACTTC

CDR3 length: 15
D gene: TRBD1
V gene: TRBV10-3
J gene: TRBJ1-3
clone size: .
CDR3 protein: CAISESGQVGNTIYF
CDR3 DNA: TGTGCCATCAGTGAGTCGGGACAGGTTGGAAACACCATATATTTT

CDR3 length: 12
D gene: .
V gene: TRBV6-4
J gene: TRBJ1-4
clone size: .
CDR3 protein: CASGEAGEKLFF
CDR3 DNA: TGTGCCAGCGGCGAGGCGGGAGAAAAACTGTTTTTT

CDR3 length: 15
D gene: TRBD2
V gene: TRBV6-5
J gene: TRBJ2-1
clone size: .
CDR3 protein: CASSFTSGSYNEQFF
CDR3 DNA: TGTGCCAGCAGTTTTACTAGCGGCTCCTACAATGAGCAGTTCTTC

CDR3 length: 14
D gene: TRBD2
V gene: TRBV30
J gene: TRBJ2-1
clone size: .
CDR3 protein: CAWSQGLGANEQFF
CDR3 DNA: TGTGCCTGGAGTCAAGGACTAGGGGCCAATGAGCAGTTCTTC

CDR3 length: 15
D gene: .
V gene: TRBV7-9
J gene: TRBJ2-7
clone size: .
CDR3 protein: CASSGEKSSSYEQYF
CDR3 DNA: TGTGCCAGCAGCGGGGAAAAGTCGAGCTCCTACGAGCAGTACTTC

CDR3 length: 15
D gene: .
V gene: TRBV6-5
J gene: TRBJ2-3
clone size: .
CDR3 protein: CASSWFGGLPDTQYF
CDR3 DNA: TGTGCCAGCAGTTGGTTCGGCGGGCTCCCAGATACGCAGTATTTT

CDR3 length: 13
D gene: .
V gene: TRBV19
J gene: TRBJ2-1
clone size: .
CDR3 protein: CASSPRTLNEQFF
CDR3 DNA: TGTGCCAGTAGTCCGAGGACTCTCAATGAGCAGTTCTTC

CDR3 length: 14
D gene: TRBD2
V gene: TRBV2
J gene: TRBJ2-7
clone size: .
CDR3 protein: CASSSGTSPYEQYF
CDR3 DNA: TGTGCCAGCAGTTCCGGGACTAGCCCCTACGAGCAGTACTTC

CDR3 length: 14
D gene: .
V gene: TRBV5-4
J gene: TRBJ1-1
clone size: .
CDR3 protein: CASSRLQETTEAFF
CDR3 DNA: TGTGCCAGCAGCCGTCTACAGGAAACCACTGAAGCTTTCTTT

CDR3 length: 16
D gene: .
V gene: TRBV27
J gene: TRBJ2-7
clone size: .
CDR3 protein: CASSLKTGHRSYEQYF
CDR3 DNA: TGTGCCAGCAGTCTAAAGACAGGACACCGATCCTACGAGCAGTACTTC